Presented here are 31 T cell receptor beta chains from one specimen sequenced in a study of T cells in localized non-small cell lung cancer. This table comes from immunoSEQ multiplex PCR, and its TCRdb copy is limited to in-frame clones, with some not included. The sample lists 29,000 or so clones, 88% occurring once. The sequences come from peripheral blood, collected before any cancer treatment. All receptors come from a female donor aged 60 or older with stage III squamous cell lung carcinoma.

The V call is TRBV5-1, the J call TRBJ2-7, with 7 bases lining up with TRBD1. Germline CDR1 is SGHRS and CDR2 is YFSETQ. Trimming at V came to 0 bases and at J to 3 bases, leaving 6 bases not matched to a gene. The CDR3 totals 15 residues. As DNA, the CDR3 is TGCGCCAGCAGCTTGGATTGGGACAGCCTCTACGAGCAGTACTTC. Translation: CASSLDWDSLYEQYF.

CDR3 sequence: CASSLLAGADTGELFF. For the CDR3, the DNA is TGTGCCAGCAGCTTACTAGCGGGAGCGGACACCGGGGAGCTGTTTTTT. This chain connects TRBV11-2 to TRBJ2-2; 10 nucleotides align to TRBD2. The CDR3 totals 16 residues. Germline assignment: CDR1 SGHAT and CDR2 FQNNGV. The V segment lost 2 bases and the J segment 3 bases; nucleotides outside the gene matches: 3.

This chain links TRBV28 with TRBJ1-5, with D perhaps TRBD1 (5 bases). The V gene's germline CDR1 is MDHEN and CDR2 SYDVKM. The CDR3 covers 15 residues. Trimming cost V 6 bases and J 2 bases, with 14 bases left between them. The CDR3 DNA sequence: TGTGCCAGCAGCCCCACATTGGGGGGCAATCAGCCCCAGCATTTT. Amino acid sequence: CASSPTLGGNQPQHF.

The chain uses TRBV9 and TRBJ1-2; no definite D call. V was pared by 3 bases and J by 1 base, with 13 bases between. The CDR3 length is 15 residues. Germline assignment: CDR1 SGDLS and CDR2 YYNGEE. CDR3 sequence (DNA): TGTGCCAGCAGCGCGGACGCCTGGGATAACTATGGCTACACCTTC. Its translation: CASSADAWDNYGYTF.

The CDR3 is CASSLEVASGGYEQFF. As DNA, the CDR3 is TGTGCCAGCAGCTTGGAGGTGGCTAGCGGGGGTTATGAGCAGTTCTTC. J is TRBJ2-1 and V is TRBV5-4, with TRBD2 matching over 10 bases. Germline CDR1 SGHNT, CDR2 YYREEE (reference sequence). The CDR3 is made up of 16 amino acids. Germline trimming cut 0 bases from V and 8 bases from J; bases unmatched to any gene: 8.

The chain has TRBV4-3 and TRBJ2-3; possible D gene TRBD2, 6 bases. CDR3 length equals 15 residues. V lost 1 base and J 2 bases, leaving 10 bases between the germline ends. Looked up from germline, CDR1 is LGHNA and CDR2 is YSLEER. The CDR3 reads CASSQGGDPTDTQYF. The CDR3 region has the DNA TGCGCCAGCAGCCAAGGGGGGGACCCCACAGATACGCAGTATTTT.

The chain couples TRBV7-9 to TRBJ2-1, with 13 nucleotides matching TRBD2. This CDR3 is 15 amino acids long. The germline gives CDR1 SEHNR, CDR2 FQNEAQ (reference sequence). Trimming at V came to 6 bases and at J to 9 bases, leaving 8 bases not matched to a gene. The CDR3 loop reads CASSGLAGVIGEQFF. In DNA, the CDR3 is TGTGCCAGCAGTGGACTAGCGGGAGTTATAGGTGAGCAGTTCTTC.

The chain joins TRBV6-5 to TRBJ1-2; no firm D call. V was trimmed by 5 bases and J by 2 bases, leaving 12 bases between them. Germline V gene lookup returns CDR1 MNHEY and CDR2 SVGAGI. The CDR3 is 14 amino acids. The DNA of the CDR3 is TGTGCCAGCAGTCTACGTAGTCAGAACTATGGCTACACCTTC. Amino acids: CASSLRSQNYGYTF.

The rearrangement links TRBV15 to TRBJ2-3; D may be TRBD2 (5 bases). The CDR3 totals 12 residues. CDR1 is LNHNV and CDR2 is YYDKDF in the germline V gene (reference sequence). V lost 5 bases, J lost 4 bases, and 7 bases lay in between. In DNA form, the CDR3 reads TGTGCCACCAGCCTCGGGGCAGATACGCAGTATTTT. As protein: CATSLGADTQYF.

A single count supports this clone. The rearrangement uses TRBV28 and TRBJ2-7; 11 nucleotides agree with TRBD1. Germline lookup yields CDR1 MDHEN and CDR2 SYDVKM. CDR3 size: 15 residues. Unmatched junction bases numbered 5, after V lost 7 bases and J lost 0 bases. As DNA, the CDR3 is TGTGCCAGCACATCCGGGACAGGGGGCTCCTACGAGCAGTACTTC. Translation gives CASTSGTGGSYEQYF.

The chain carries TRBV28 and TRBJ2-5; D gene uncertain. Germline V CDR1 and CDR2: MDHEN, SYDVKM. Trimming shortened V by 6 bases and J by 7 bases, and 12 bases separated the two germline ends. This CDR3 region has 12 residues. CDR3 protein: CASRDPVGTQYF. The CDR3 DNA is TGTGCCAGCAGGGATCCGGTCGGGACCCAGTACTTC.

This clone was picked up one time. The genes are TRBV4-3 and TRBJ2-7; 8 bases align to TRBD1. Germline V gives CDR1 LGHNA, CDR2 YSLEER. CDR3 size: 14 residues. With 0 bases clipped from V and 5 bases from J, the junction kept 3 bases outside the gene matches. DNA of the CDR3: TGCGCCAGCAGCCAAGAATGGACAGGGCACGAGCAGTACTTC. Residues: CASSQEWTGHEQYF.

V gene TRBV4-1 combines with J gene TRBJ2-3; 8 bases are shared with TRBD1. J lost 8 bases, V lost 4 bases, and 11 bases had no gene match. CDR1 is MGHRA and CDR2 is YSYEKL in the germline V gene. The CDR3 covers 15 residues. As DNA, the CDR3 is TGCGCCAGCAGCCGCGACAGGGGCGCTTTCGGTACGCAGTATTTT. Translating it yields CASSRDRGAFGTQYF.

The chain employs TRBV7-9 and TRBJ1-2, with 12 positions matching TRBD1. Germline-derived CDR1 and CDR2 are SEHNR and FQNEAQ (reference sequence). The junction had 3 bases not matched to a gene; V was cut back by 3 bases and J by 4 bases. The CDR3 covers 15 residues. In DNA form, the CDR3 reads TGTGCCAGCAGCTTGGGACAGGGGGCGATCTATGGCTACACCTTC. Translation: CASSLGQGAIYGYTF.

The V gene is TRBV14, the J gene TRBJ1-2; 7 bases are a match to TRBD1. The CDR3 has 14 amino acids. Germline V gene lookup returns CDR1 SGHDN and CDR2 FVKESK. Trimming removed 4 bases from V and 4 bases from J; junction bases left unmatched: 6. In DNA form, the CDR3 reads TGTGCCAGCAGCCCCGGGACAGACCTCTATGGCTACACCTTC. Residues: CASSPGTDLYGYTF.

The V and J genes are TRBV19 and TRBJ1-2, with D tentatively TRBD1 (5 bases). Germline loops: CDR1 LNHDA, CDR2 SQIVND (reference sequence). Trimming stripped 7 bases from V and 8 bases from J, with 20 bases between. The CDR3 covers 14 residues. The CDR3 spells CASNGWGLFGGYTF. DNA for the CDR3: TGTGCCAGTAACGGTTGGGGCCTGTTCGGGGGCTACACCTTC.

The rearrangement links TRBV7-6 to TRBJ1-1; D perhaps matches TRBD1 (6 bases). Germline values: CDR1 SGHVS, CDR2 FNYEAQ. The V end was cut by 4 bases, the J end by 6 bases, with 12 bases between. There are 13 residues in the CDR3. The CDR3 DNA follows: TGTGCCAGCAGCTCTCTCACAGGGTCTGAAGCTTTCTTT. This translates into CASSSLTGSEAFF.

The V gene is TRBV27, the J gene TRBJ2-5; tentative D call: TRBD2 (6 bases). V was clipped by 3 bases and J by 4 bases, with 12 bases between them. This CDR3 is 14 amino acids long. Germline CDR1 reads MNHEY; CDR2 reads SMNVEV (reference sequence). CDR3 loop: CASSLEGTRETQYF. The CDR3 bases are TGTGCCAGCAGTTTGGAGGGGACGAGAGAGACCCAGTACTTC.

V gene TRBV9 combines with J gene TRBJ1-3; perhaps TRBD1 as D (5 bases). V was pared by 4 bases and J by 4 bases, with 18 bases between. The germline V gene has CDR1 SGDLS and CDR2 YYNGEE. The CDR3 is 16 amino acids. CDR3 DNA sequence: TGTGCCAGCAGCCCCCGGGACCCTCTTTCGGGAAACACCATATATTTT. This translates into CASSPRDPLSGNTIYF.

The chain is built from TRBV19 and TRBJ2-1; 13 nucleotides align to TRBD2. This CDR3 comprises 15 residues. J was trimmed by 9 bases and V by 5 bases; bases with no gene match: 7. Germline CDR1 and CDR2: LNHDA and SQIVND (reference sequence). Here the CDR3 reads CASSPWTSGSGEQFF. The CDR3 bases are TGTGCCAGTAGTCCGTGGACTAGCGGGAGTGGTGAGCAGTTCTTC.

V is TRBV6-5 and J is TRBJ1-2; TRBD1 matches 7 bases. The germline CDR1 and CDR2 sequences are MNHEY and SVGAGI. This CDR3 is 13 amino acids long. V shed 6 bases and J 2 bases; nucleotides not matched to a gene: 3. CDR3 region: CASSRDSNYGYTF. CDR3 nucleotides: TGTGCCAGCAGCAGGGACAGCAACTATGGCTACACCTTC.

The chain combines TRBV28 with TRBJ2-3, with unresolved D. The CDR3 spans 12 residues. Per the germline V gene, CDR1 is MDHEN and CDR2 is SYDVKM. The V gene lost 6 bases and the J gene lost 3 bases, with 7 bases spanning the gap. CDR3 coding DNA: TGTGCCAGCAGCCAAAGGACAGATACGCAGTATTTT. Encoded protein: CASSQRTDTQYF.

The chain is built from TRBV5-1 and TRBJ1-4; D unresolved. The V end lost 0 bases, the J end lost 6 bases, and 9 bases lay between the germline ends. This CDR3 comprises 14 residues. The germline V gene has CDR1 SGHRS and CDR2 YFSETQ. CDR3 in amino acids: CASSLGRYDEKLFF. Written as DNA, the CDR3 is TGCGCCAGCAGCTTGGGAAGGTATGATGAAAAACTGTTTTTT.

The rearrangement uses TRBV30 and TRBJ2-2; 8 bases are shared with TRBD2. Per the germline V gene, CDR1 is GTSNPN and CDR2 is SVGIG (reference sequence). With V trimmed by 3 bases and J by 4 bases, 4 bases remained unmatched. The CDR3 extends over 14 amino acids. DNA for the CDR3: TGTGCCTGGAGATCGGCGGGAGGCACCGGGGAGCTGTTTTTT. Translated: CAWRSAGGTGELFF.

J is TRBJ2-1 and V is TRBV7-6; TRBD2 matches at 10 bases. The CDR3 is made up of 14 amino acids. The V segment lost 5 bases and the J segment 4 bases; nucleotides outside the gene matches: 2. The germline CDR1 and CDR2 sequences are SGHVS and FNYEAQ. The CDR3 sequence: CASSKLAGYNEQFF. For the CDR3, the DNA is TGTGCCAGCAGCAAACTAGCGGGGTACAATGAGCAGTTCTTC.

The rearrangement links TRBV27 to TRBJ2-3; D is undetermined. The germline gives CDR1 MNHEY, CDR2 SMNVEV (reference sequence). V shed 6 bases and J shed 4 bases, with 20 bases lying between them. This CDR3 has 16 amino acids. The CDR3 region is CASSLIPGRGADTQYF. CDR3 DNA sequence: TGTGCCAGCAGCCTTATACCCGGACGAGGCGCAGATACGCAGTATTTT.

This chain links TRBV2 with TRBJ2-1; tentative D call: TRBD2 (6 bases). Germline-derived CDR1 and CDR2 are SNHLY and FYNNEI. Trimming shortened V by 7 bases and J by 4 bases, and 11 bases separated the two germline ends. CDR3 length equals 13 residues. The CDR3 spells CASNLASYNEQFF. The DNA for the CDR3 is TGTGCCAGCAACCTAGCGAGTTACAATGAGCAGTTCTTC.

The CDR3 nucleotides are TGTGCCAGCAGCTTGGGGCAGGGGGCAACTAATGAAAAACTGTTTTTT. This encodes CASSLGQGATNEKLFF. The chain recombines TRBV5-4 with TRBJ1-4; 7 bases are shared with TRBD1. V lost 0 bases to trimming and J lost 0 bases; unmatched junction nucleotides: 2. The CDR3 covers 16 residues. From germline, CDR1 is SGHNT and CDR2 YYREEE (reference sequence).

The rearrangement uses TRBV6-1 and TRBJ2-3, with D possibly TRBD1 on 6 matching bases. This CDR3 region has 15 residues. Germline loops: CDR1 MNHNS, CDR2 SASEGT. V lost 3 bases, J lost 0 bases, and 10 bases lay in between. This chain's CDR3 is CASSDSTGSTDTQYF. The DNA for the CDR3 is TGTGCCAGCAGTGACTCGACAGGTAGCACAGATACGCAGTATTTT.

The chain carries TRBV2 and TRBJ2-5, with 9 nucleotides matching TRBD2. Germline V lookup: CDR1 SNHLY, CDR2 FYNNEI. The CDR3 consists of 14 residues. V dropped 6 bases and J dropped 7; count of bases not matched to a gene: 9. DNA of the CDR3: TGTGCCAGCAGGGAGGCGGGGGGGCCGGTGACCCAGTACTTC. Amino acid sequence: CASREAGGPVTQYF.

The chain uses TRBV10-3 and TRBJ1-2; tentatively, D is TRBD1 (6 bases). The V end lost 4 bases, the J end lost 6 bases, and 15 bases lay between the germline ends. CDR3 length: 14 amino acids. Germline CDR1 ENHRY, CDR2 SYGVKD. The CDR3 DNA reads TGTGCCATCAGTGGGCAGACAGGATTTGATGGCTACACCTTC. Protein: CAISGQTGFDGYTF.